The TCR beta chain described here comes from a study of blood T cells in healthy people across ages. Germline CDR1 reads SGHTA; CDR2 reads FQGNSA. The CDR3 contains 16 residues. The use of a sample-barcoded 5' primer and a J-beta primer mix characterized a second PCR of roughly 7 to 12 cycles. MiXCR, applied by TCRdb to the 5' RACE reads, yields one record per CDR3 protein. The data hold some 800,000 distinct CDR3 sequences, with around 45% observed a single time. Details on this clonotype: The junction and the germline gene differ at one end; a read error may be behind it.

This clonotype originated in a man in his fifties or sixties in good health. What was sequenced was blood. The chain recombines TRBV7-2 with TRBJ2-3; 7 bases fit TRBD1. This chain's CDR3 is CASSLATGTATDTRYF. DNA of the CDR3: TGTGCCAGCAGCTTAGCTACCGGGACAGCCACAGATACGCGGTATTTT.